These 21 T cell receptor beta chains originate from one sample sequenced in a study of CD8 T cells in Susac syndrome. Reverse transcription of about 0.5 to 1 ug RNA used random hexamers. From the immunoSEQ multiplex PCR reads, TCRdb called clonotypes with MiXCR, one entry per CDR3 protein. The sample holds around 200,000 distinct CDR3 sequences, 95% seen once. The sample consisted of CD4+ T cells from PBMCs. The receptors stem from a human donor in good health.

The chain recombines TRBV28 with TRBJ2-1; 11 bases agree with TRBD2. The CDR3 loop spans 14 amino acids. Losses at the gene ends were 5 bases for V and 12 bases for J; bases not matched to a gene: 9. CDR1 and CDR2 from the germline V gene are MDHEN and SYDVKM. The CDR3 spells CASSPGLAALRQFF. The DNA of the CDR3 is TGTGCCAGCAGTCCGGGACTAGCGGCACTTCGGCAGTTCTTC.

This chain links TRBV20-1 with TRBJ2-1; D call uncertain. Trimming removed 4 bases from V and 7 bases from J, with 8 bases in between. Germline loops: CDR1 DFQATT, CDR2 SNEGSKA (reference sequence). This CDR3 comprises 11 residues. CDR3 in DNA: TGCAGTGCTACGAAGGTTAATGAGCAGTTCTTC. Protein product: CSATKVNEQFF.

The chain couples TRBV6-5 to TRBJ1-4, with unresolved D. The germline V gene encodes CDR1 MNHEY and CDR2 SVGAGI. The CDR3 is 13 residues long. V was cut by 6 bases and J by 7 bases, with 12 bases left in between. The CDR3 DNA reads TGTGCCAGCAGGGGAGGCGCGGGTGAAAAACTGTTTTTT. Translation: CASRGGAGEKLFF.

The V and J genes are TRBV27 and TRBJ2-2; the D gene is possibly TRBD1 (5 bases). Trimming took off 3 bases at V and 0 bases at J, with 11 bases between the two ends. Germline values: CDR1 MNHEY, CDR2 SMNVEV (reference sequence). CDR3 size: 16 residues. The CDR3 protein is CASSFQGSSNTGELFF. The CDR3 DNA reads TGTGCCAGCAGTTTTCAGGGATCTTCGAACACCGGGGAGCTGTTTTTT.

This chain connects TRBV12-3 or TRBV12-4 to TRBJ1-4, with 9 bases identical to TRBD1. V shed 0 bases, J shed 5 bases, and the junction held 4 bases outside the gene matches. CDR3 length equals 16 residues. CDR3 protein: CASSLALGTGNEKLFF. In DNA form, the CDR3 reads TGTGCCAGCAGTTTAGCGCTGGGGACAGGGAATGAAAAACTGTTTTTT.

Only one count was recorded for this clonotype. The chain links TRBV18 to TRBJ1-5, with D unresolved. The V gene lost 2 bases and the J gene lost 5 bases, with 7 bases spanning the gap. CDR1 is KGHSH and CDR2 is LQKENI in the germline V gene. The CDR3 sequence is 13 residues long. Written as DNA, the CDR3 is TGTGCCAGCTCACCAGGGGTTGATCAGCCCCAGCATTTT. Protein product: CASSPGVDQPQHF.

The rearrangement links TRBV25-1 to TRBJ1-6, with D possibly matching TRBD1 (5 bases). Trimming took off 5 bases at V and 7 bases at J, with 15 bases between the two ends. The CDR3 has 15 residues. Germline CDR1 and CDR2: MGHDK and SYGVNS. The CDR3 protein is CASSHDTGANSPLHF. For the CDR3, the DNA is TGTGCCAGCAGTCATGACACAGGAGCCAATTCACCCCTCCACTTT.

This chain links TRBV27 with TRBJ2-1, with D uncertain. Trimming stripped 6 bases from V and 7 bases from J, with 19 bases between. Germline V gene lookup returns CDR1 MNHEY and CDR2 SMNVEV (reference sequence). The CDR3 extends over 15 amino acids. CDR3 sequence (DNA): TGTGCCAGCAGCAACAAAATGATGGCGCTGAATGAGCAGTTCTTC. Its translation is CASSNKMMALNEQFF.

The J gene is TRBJ2-7, the V gene TRBV2, with 9 bases identical to TRBD1. The V gene end was trimmed by 4 bases and the J gene end by 2 bases; junction bases not matched to a gene: 9. CDR3 length: 16 amino acids. CDR1 SNHLY and CDR2 FYNNEI come from the germline V gene. CDR3 sequence reads: CASSATGQGFPYEQYF. In DNA, the CDR3 is TGTGCCAGCAGTGCCACGGGACAGGGTTTCCCCTACGAGCAGTACTTC.

V usage is TRBV15 and J usage is TRBJ2-5; D not certain. This CDR3 is 14 amino acids long. V shed 0 bases and J shed 2 bases, with 7 bases lying between them. Per germline, CDR1 LNHNV and CDR2 YYDKDF (reference sequence). The CDR3 loop is CATSRDLRQETQYF. The CDR3 nucleotides are TGTGCCACCAGCAGAGATCTGCGACAAGAGACCCAGTACTTC.

The chain employs TRBV30 and TRBJ2-1, with 13 bases aligning to TRBD2. Germline assignment: CDR1 GTSNPN and CDR2 SVGIG (reference sequence). CDR3 length: 15 amino acids. V lost 5 bases to trimming and J lost 8 bases; unmatched junction nucleotides: 9. The CDR3 DNA reads as TGTGCCTGGGGCTTTGGACTAGCGGGAGTTGATGAGCAGTTCTTC. The encoded protein is CAWGFGLAGVDEQFF.

The chain joins TRBV27 to TRBJ2-4; weak D call: TRBD2 (5 bases). The CDR3 consists of 16 residues. V shed 2 bases and J shed 10 bases, with 21 bases lying between them. Germline-derived CDR1 and CDR2 are MNHEY and SMNVEV (reference sequence). DNA of the CDR3: TGTGCCAGCAGTTTAAGGAGCGGTTTGGCCTTAAGAATTCAGTACTTC. This gives the protein CASSLRSGLALRIQYF.

The chain employs TRBV30 and TRBJ2-5; D gene unclear. The ends were cut back, 3 bases at V and 2 bases at J, with 7 bases in the middle. The CDR3 runs to 12 residues. Looked up from germline, CDR1 is GTSNPN and CDR2 is SVGIG (reference sequence). CDR3 region: CAWRLEQETQYF. The CDR3 bases are TGTGCCTGGAGGTTGGAGCAAGAGACCCAGTACTTC.

The chain recombines TRBV29-1 with TRBJ1-4; TRBD1 might be the D (5 bases). The V and J ends lost 7 bases and 7 bases respectively, with 13 bases between them. Germline assignment: CDR1 SQVTM and CDR2 ANQGSEA. This CDR3 region has 12 residues. The CDR3 bases are TGCAGCGGGGGGGAGATGAGTGAAAAACTGTTTTTT. It codes for CSGGEMSEKLFF.

This clonotype was recorded once. The chain is built from TRBV14 and TRBJ2-1; 7 nucleotides match TRBD2. This CDR3 has 14 residues. The germline V gene has CDR1 SGHDN and CDR2 FVKESK. With 4 bases clipped from V and 4 bases from J, the junction kept 4 bases outside the gene matches. For the CDR3, the DNA is TGTGCCAGCAGCCGAACTAGCGCATACAATGAGCAGTTCTTC. It encodes CASSRTSAYNEQFF. Looking up the rest from reference TRBV14 and TRBJ2-1 gives the full variable domain: EAGVTQFPSHSVIEKGQTVTLRCDPISGHDNLYWYRRVMGKEIKFLLHFVKESKQDESGMPNNRFLAERTGGTYSTLKVQPAELEDSGVYFCASSRTSAYNEQFFGPGTRLTVL.

The chain is built from TRBV6-5 and TRBJ2-7, with D unclear. This CDR3 region has 14 residues. Trimming stripped 7 bases from V and 6 bases from J, with 19 bases between. Per germline, CDR1 MNHEY and CDR2 SVGAGI. The CDR3 region has the DNA TGTGCCAGCACCTCGTGTCTCTCCCGGAGCGAGCAGTACGTC. It codes for CASTSCLSRSEQYV.

The chain combines TRBV3-1 with TRBJ2-7; possibly TRBD2 for D (5 bases). The V gene's germline CDR1 is LGHDT and CDR2 YNNKEL (reference sequence). Trimming removed 1 base at V and 5 bases at J, with 9 bases between. This CDR3 is built from 13 residues. DNA of the CDR3: TGTGCCAGCAGCCAAGCCTCGAGGGACGAGCAGTACGTC. Translation gives CASSQASRDEQYV.

This clonotype was seen just once. The chain couples TRBV24-1 to TRBJ2-3; 10 nucleotides agree with TRBD1. This CDR3 has 17 residues. J gave up 6 bases and V 3 bases, and 11 bases lay outside the gene matches. Germline CDR1 is KGHDR and CDR2 is SFDVKD. The DNA for the CDR3 is TGTGCCACCAGTGATGCCGGGACAGGGGCCGAGGTTGATACGCAGTATTTT. Translating it yields CATSDAGTGAEVDTQYF.

The chain is built from TRBV18 and TRBJ2-7, with TRBD1 matching 9 bases. Germline V gene sequence: CDR1 KGHSH, CDR2 LQKENI. CDR3 length: 14 amino acids. Trimming at V came to 5 bases and at J to 6 bases, leaving 8 bases not matched to a gene. CDR3 residues: CASSDGTGFAEQYV. CDR3 nucleotide sequence: TGTGCCAGCTCAGACGGGACAGGGTTTGCCGAGCAGTACGTC.

V is TRBV23-1 and J is TRBJ2-3; TRBD1 agrees at 8 bases. TRBV23-1 is known as an ORF, though its function is uncertain. This CDR3 is built from 16 residues. V lost 3 bases and J lost 4; bases outside the gene matches: 9. CDR3: CASSHPDRVGPDTQYF. The CDR3 DNA is TGCGCCAGCAGTCATCCGGACAGGGTGGGTCCAGATACGCAGTATTTT.

CDR3: CASSLDYYEQYF. The DNA for the CDR3 is TGTGCCAGCAGCCTAGATTACTACGAGCAGTACTTC. The chain has TRBV3-1 and TRBJ2-7; D is unclear. This CDR3 is built from 12 residues. Germline V gene sequence: CDR1 LGHDT, CDR2 YNNKEL (reference sequence). The V end lost 4 bases, the J end lost 3 bases, and 7 bases lay between the germline ends.